This T cell receptor (beta chain) was sequenced for a study of T cell responses to AZD1222 COVID-19 vaccine (dated by TCRdb to 2020 to 2023). Describing the broader study: AZD1222 recipients whose second dose came at about 4 weeks and those whose second dose came at about 12 weeks were combined into one group, since spike-specific TCR depth and breadth did not differ between the two schedules. TCR sequencing covered fewer than 250 trial participants: 207 given two doses of AZD1222 and about 26 given two doses of MenACWY control vaccine. Enrollment into the trials was organized by age into subgroups of 18-55, 56-69 and 70-plus years, and those subgroups contained roughly 140, 27 and 60 TCR-sequenced participants, respectively.

This sample's time point label indicates: baseline before first vaccination. The vaccinee samples were drawn from two UK trials, COV001 and COV002, one of which was a single-blind randomized controlled phase 2/3 trial testing AZD1222 (ChAdOx1 nCoV-19) in healthy adults. For TCRbeta chain sequencing, PBMC samples from trial participants were taken at day 0 and at day 28 after the second dose. Remarks on this clone: The antigen it recognizes is unknown. It has no much larger one-base neighbor in the sample; base qualities were not kept.

The germline V gene provides CDR1 MDHEN and CDR2 SYDVKM. The V end loses 7 bases and the J end loses 0 bases, and a stretch of 10 bases separates them. Taken from cysteine to phenylalanine, the CDR3 has 14 residues. Of all the DNA, just the CDR3 is kept, 42 bases in frame from base 1. The CDR3 regions of human TCRbeta chains were subjected to immunosequencing. The paper's processing steps were these. Repertoire TCRs were checked for matches against a reference library of SARS-CoV-2-specific TCRs that had been generated using the MIRA antigen-specificity platform. Breadth meant the fraction of unique TCRs that were SARS-CoV-2-associated, whereas depth meant the fraction of total T cells that were SARS-CoV-2-associated. Using the MIRA data, each spike-specific TCR was mapped to the spike region that the TCR reacts to and placed in a CD4 or CD8 class. Log10-transformed breadth and depth values were compared by one-way ANOVA with Sidak's multiple comparisons tests. TCRdb stores this immuneACCESS table with in-frame sequences only. Part of the clones is absent; in the studies checked, under half of the shortfall reflects unresolved V genes, and no reason is known for the rest. The DNA gave D and trimming, while V, J and clone size come from that table. This sample is represented by 200,000 or so clones; around 93% of them were singletons. Approximately 9.6% of the sample is in the top ten clones.

Broad study findings and their caveats: The 56-69-year group was small, and its depth increase did not reach significance, likely because of low power. After two AZD1222 doses, spike-specific TCR breadth and depth were significantly higher than at day 0 and than in MenACWY recipients. The whole spike protein was spanned by vaccine-associated CD4 TCRs, and dominant responses were seen in regions 160-218 and 743-854. Reportedly, close to half of the unique spike-specific TCRs recognized epitopes lying outside the regions that are mutated in the B.1.351 and B.1.1.7 variants. Participants were mostly white British and included more females than males, and it was suggested by the authors that clonal diversity may have been underestimated. Conclusions about previously exposed vaccinees are limited, since just six AZD1222 recipients were seropositive for SARS-CoV-2 at baseline. No day 14 peak-response samples were available, so repertoires were characterized only after the peak T cell response.

The clonotype originates from an adult in good health. This material consisted of peripheral blood, taken on day 0 of AZD1222 vaccination. The V gene is TRBV28 and the J gene is TRBJ1-5, with TRBD1 perhaps the D gene, on 5 matching bases. The CDR3 reads as follows: CASKTGGSNQPQHF. At the DNA level, the sequence is TGTGCCAGCAAAACAGGTGGTAGCAATCAGCCCCAGCATTTT.